This T cell receptor (beta chain) appears in the sequencing data of a study of regulatory T cells in long-lasting Graves disease. The study, taken as a whole, reports: The persistent group shared 2,741 public clonotypes, more than the approximately 970 shared by new patients. Patients with persistent disease showed a bias toward TRBV28, TRBJ1-2 and TRBJ2-5.

As to this clonotype: Its specificity is not known.

CDR3 length equals 13 residues. V gave up 7 bases and J gave up 9 bases, with 18 bases separating them. Germline CDR1 is ENHRY and CDR2 is SYGVKD. Building of the TCR beta libraries involved iRepertoire HTBI primers and Arm-PCR of CDR3 regions. Each CDR3 protein is one row after TCRdb ran MiXCR on the multiplex PCR reads. Counted here are nearly 350,000 distinct CDR3 sequences, 15% to 20% occurring once; the ten biggest clones make up roughly 29%. Sample time point: persistent/refractory GD, antithyroid drugs over 5 years with positive TRAb. Isolated PBMC RNA provided the starting material for the TCR library.

This sequence originates from a female donor with Graves disease. The sequenced sample was peripheral blood mononuclear cells (PBMCs), obtained when the disease was refractory, from a patient treated with antithyroid drugs. The chain recombines TRBV10-3 with TRBJ2-5, with a weak D call TRBD2 (6 bases). The CDR3 protein is CAIKAQREEAQYF. The CDR3 bases are TGTGCCATCAAGGCACAAAGGGAGGAGGCCCAGTACTTC.